These T cell receptor beta chains were read from a single sample in a study of tumor-infiltrating lymphocytes in primary liver carcinoma. One entry per CDR3 protein results from TCRdb running MiXCR on the multiplex PCR reads. The sample holds 45,000 to 65,000 distinct CDR3 sequences, around 77% seen once. The sample was liver tumor tissue from sampling region 5. These receptors came from a man aged 40-55 years with primary liver carcinoma and hepatitis B virus infection. The conserved cysteine and the conserved F or W are not part of the CDR3 here.

v_call cdr3_length cdr3_aa
TRBV29-1 12 GVNGQGVSYEQY
TRBV11-2 18 ASSLRDGKTSGLSSYEQY
TRBV6-5 15 ASSSPPRGLSNSPLH
TRBV4-1 13 ARSRGFQQGNEQY
TRBV11-2 13 ASSSGQVSQETQY
TRBV5-6 11 ARTGGPNNEQF
TRBV20-1 13 TARHGTGSVQPQH
TRBV11-1 11 ASSAGGPIEQF
TRBV11-2 12 ASRLAQLVHEQY
TRBV11-2 15 ASSLIGVTGSDQPQH
TRBV11-2 11 ASAQGAGNTIY
TRBV30 10 AWSVLGEAQY
TRBV12-3/TRBV12-4 12 ANRPTGSGDTQY
TRBV7-9 14 VSSFTPGVNTGELF
TRBV6-1 13 AISEIRDGDYGYT
TRBV5-4 14 ASSGLAPSSYNEQF
TRBV5-8 12 ASSLRRGSWELL
TRBV6-2/TRBV6-3 14 ASSFEIPEKKWGQY
TRBV10-3 12 AISESWQGSDYT
TRBV29-1 11 SVGLGVYNDQF
TRBV4-3 18 ASSQDLPSGNSGRADAQY
TRBV25-1 16 ASSHRMGHPGKNTEAF
TRBV18 14 ASSPVRDSSPYEQY
TRBV29-1 11 SVVWQNNQPLH
TRBV29-1 14 SAMTSGNGTPYEQY
TRBV6-2/TRBV6-3 12 ASTPHGLRVEQY
TRBV12-3/TRBV12-4 14 VSSSRTRRLYGEQY
TRBV5-4 13 TSSLFGGPSYEQC
TRBV4-3 14 ASSSCDRGRNSPLH
TRBV6-5 13 VSSLRKVTYNEQF
TRBV4-1 14 ASSQASGRGESEQI
TRBV12-5 15 ASGLPKSRDKDTEAF
TRBV6-5 12 ASKRTRGTDTQC
TRBV5-5 13 ASSLLSLAGTEAF
TRBV11-2 13 ASSPWRGSNTEAF
TRBV5-1 12 TTVSGDTNTEAF
TRBV6-6 14 ASSIRDRGTQETYY
TRBV11-3 13 ANSLGLEGLEEQF
TRBV11-2 14 ASSKTPGGTNEKLF
TRBV7-9 13 ASSRDRENTGELF
TRBV30 12 AWRGRGGNQPQH
TRBV11-2 12 VSSLTDAACEQY
TRBV5-1 14 SSSLRPLEGIETQY